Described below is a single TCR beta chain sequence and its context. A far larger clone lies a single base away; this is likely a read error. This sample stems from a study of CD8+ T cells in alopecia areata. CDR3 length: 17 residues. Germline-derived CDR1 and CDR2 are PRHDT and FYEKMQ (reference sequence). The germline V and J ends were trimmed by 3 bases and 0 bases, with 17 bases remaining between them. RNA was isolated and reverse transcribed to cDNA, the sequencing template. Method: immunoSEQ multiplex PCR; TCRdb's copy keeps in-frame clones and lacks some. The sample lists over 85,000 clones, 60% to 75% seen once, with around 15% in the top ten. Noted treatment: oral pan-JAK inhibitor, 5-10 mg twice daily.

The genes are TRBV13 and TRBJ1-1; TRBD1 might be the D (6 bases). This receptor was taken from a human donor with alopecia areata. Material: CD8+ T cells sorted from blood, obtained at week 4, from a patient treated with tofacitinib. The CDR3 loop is CASSLVGGGPLNTEAFF. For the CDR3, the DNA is TGTGCCAGCAGCTTGGTTGGCGGGGGCCCTCTGAACACTGAAGCTTTCTTT.